The 27 T cell receptor beta chains below all came from one sample that was sequenced in a study of cytomegalovirus exposure and HLA in healthy donors. The study ran its PCR with 60 Vbeta and 13 Jbeta primers. Assay: immunoSEQ multiplex PCR; the TCRdb copy retains only in-frame clones and omits some. The sample lists roughly 200,000 clones; less than 85% were seen once. The material sequenced was PBMCs. These receptors originate from a man in his forties or fifties in good health and CMV-seronegative.

V and J are TRBV10-3 and TRBJ2-2; 8 bases align to TRBD2. V was clipped by 6 bases and J by 3 bases; unmatched bases: 12. The germline V gene has CDR1 ENHRY and CDR2 SYGVKD. This CDR3 has 17 amino acids. The CDR3 spells CAIRSGGRKDYTGELFF. In DNA form, the CDR3 reads TGTGCCATCAGAAGCGGGGGCCGGAAAGATTACACCGGGGAGCTGTTTTTT.

V gene TRBV29-1 combines with J gene TRBJ2-7, with D tentatively TRBD2 (6 bases). The CDR3 is made up of 13 amino acids. Germline V gene sequence: CDR1 SQVTM, CDR2 ANQGSEA. With 7 bases removed from V and 2 bases from J, the gap between germline ends came to 15 bases. CDR3 bases: TGCAGCGCCACGGGGGTAGCCGCCTACGAGCAGTACTTC. Translation: CSATGVAAYEQYF.

The chain has TRBV5-1 and TRBJ2-7, with 7 nucleotides matching TRBD1. The germline V gene has CDR1 SGHRS and CDR2 YFSETQ. This CDR3 contains 15 residues. The junction had 10 bases not matched to a gene; V was cut back by 4 bases and J by 3 bases. This chain's CDR3 is CASSPGGTAVYEQYF. In DNA, the CDR3 is TGCGCCAGCAGCCCTGGTGGGACAGCGGTCTACGAGCAGTACTTC. The full variable domain, its missing parts supplied by reference TRBV5-1 and TRBJ2-7, is KAGVTQTPRYLIKTRGQQVTLSCSPISGHRSVSWYQQTPGQGLQFLFEYFSETQRNKGNFPGRFSGRQFSNSRSEMNVSTLELGDSALYLCASSPGGTAVYEQYFGPGTRLTVT.

The chain employs TRBV7-8 and TRBJ1-1; D gene uncertain. CDR1 SGHVS and CDR2 FQNEAQ come from the germline V gene. V dropped 5 bases and J dropped 0 bases, with 16 bases sitting between them. The CDR3 has 16 amino acids. The CDR3 DNA reads as TGTGCCAGCAGCCCCCCAGGTGGCGCCATGAACACTGAAGCTTTCTTT. It translates to CASSPPGGAMNTEAFF. Supplemented by reference TRBV7-8 and TRBJ1-1, the full variable domain reads GAGVSQSPRYKVAKRGQDVALRCDPISGHVSLFWYQQALGQGPEFLTYFQNEAQLDKSGLPSDRFFAERPEGSVSTLKIQRTQQEDSAVYLCASSPPGGAMNTEAFFGQGTRLTVV.

There are a few counts of this clone. This chain links TRBV5-1 with TRBJ2-7, with 11 bases identical to TRBD2. The V gene end was trimmed by 4 bases and the J gene end by 4 bases; junction bases not matched to a gene: 7. Germline CDR1 SGHRS, CDR2 YFSETQ. The CDR3 covers 15 residues. CDR3 nucleotides: TGCGCCAGCAGCATCCTAGCGGGGGGCCGGTACGAGCAGTACTTC. Amino acid sequence: CASSILAGGRYEQYF.

The chain couples TRBV27 to TRBJ2-1; 10 nucleotides agree with TRBD1. The CDR3 spans 15 residues. Germline V gives CDR1 MNHEY, CDR2 SMNVEV (reference sequence). V trimming: 8 bases; J trimming: 5 bases; junction bases outside the gene matches: 9. The CDR3 region is CASGAPGQGHNEQFF. Here the CDR3 DNA reads TGTGCCAGCGGGGCCCCGGGACAGGGGCACAATGAGCAGTTCTTC.

The chain couples TRBV4-3 to TRBJ2-7; TRBD2 aligns across 11 bases. This CDR3 comprises 15 residues. CDR1 is LGHNA and CDR2 is YSLEER in the germline V gene. Germline trimming cut 0 bases from V and 6 bases from J; bases unmatched to any gene: 4. Here the CDR3 DNA reads TGCGCCAGCAGCCAAGATAGACTAGCGGGACCCGAGCAGTACTTC. Translation gives CASSQDRLAGPEQYF.

The chain combines TRBV7-2 with TRBJ2-5, with TRBD2 matching over 16 bases. Trimming took 3 bases from V and 4 from J; bases not matched to a gene: 11. The CDR3 is 19 residues long. Germline loops: CDR1 SGHTA, CDR2 FQGNSA. In nucleotides, the CDR3 is TGTGCCAGCAGCTTCCTAGGGACTAGCGGGAGGGCGGTGAGAGAGACCCAGTACTTC. This sequence encodes CASSFLGTSGRAVRETQYF.

V and J are TRBV7-9 and TRBJ2-3; no definite D call. The CDR3 loop spans 15 amino acids. CDR1 is SEHNR, CDR2 FQNEAQ, per germline (reference sequence). V was shortened by 1 base and J by 3 bases, with 11 bases between the two germline ends. The CDR3 is CASSLDPGTTDTQYF. As DNA, the CDR3 is TGTGCCAGCAGCTTAGATCCGGGTACAACAGATACGCAGTATTTT.

This chain uses TRBV7-6 with TRBJ1-1; no firm D call. This CDR3 contains 13 residues. Germline V CDR1 and CDR2: SGHVS, FNYEAQ. V was cut by 3 bases and J by 3 bases, with 8 bases left in between. This CDR3 reads CASSFGRDTEAFF. In DNA form, the CDR3 reads TGTGCCAGCAGCTTCGGTCGGGACACTGAAGCTTTCTTT.

The chain links TRBV2 to TRBJ2-7; the D gene is possibly TRBD2 (7 bases). In germline, CDR1 is SNHLY, CDR2 FYNNEI. The CDR3 is made up of 14 amino acids. Trimming took off 4 bases at V and 2 bases at J, with 12 bases between the two ends. The CDR3 loop reads CASSALGGPYEQYF. CDR3 DNA sequence: TGTGCCAGCAGTGCCCTGGGGGGGCCCTACGAGCAGTACTTC.

The DNA for the CDR3 is TGTGCCAGCAGTGAAGGACGGGTTCACGAGCAGTACTTC. Protein sequence: CASSEGRVHEQYF. The chain carries TRBV6-1 and TRBJ2-7; D is undetermined. Germline-derived CDR1 and CDR2 are MNHNS and SASEGT. The CDR3 extends over 13 amino acids. V was clipped by 1 base and J by 5 bases, with 9 bases between them.

This chain joins TRBV6-1 and TRBJ1-4, with TRBD1 identical over 7 bases. The CDR3 sequence is 15 residues long. The trim removed 7 bases at V and 3 bases at J, leaving 8 bases unmatched. CDR1 is MNHNS, CDR2 SASEGT, per germline. The CDR3 spells CASTQQGLANEKLFF. The CDR3 DNA reads as TGTGCCAGCACCCAACAGGGGTTGGCTAATGAAAAACTGTTTTTT.

The CDR3 region is CASSPVGGGLDNEQFF. As DNA, the CDR3 is TGTGCCAGCTCACCCGTGGGCGGAGGGCTGGACAATGAGCAGTTCTTC. The chain has TRBV18 and TRBJ2-1; D is perhaps TRBD2 (6 bases). V lost 3 bases and J 5 bases, leaving 17 bases between the germline ends. Germline V gene sequence: CDR1 KGHSH, CDR2 LQKENI. This CDR3 has 16 amino acids.

This clone was seen only a few times. V usage is TRBV9 and J usage is TRBJ2-3; D is possibly TRBD2 (7 bases). The CDR3 extends over 15 amino acids. V dropped 0 bases and J dropped 8 bases, with 16 bases sitting between them. Germline CDR1 is SGDLS and CDR2 is YYNGEE. CDR3: CASSVGGGAYGTQYF. The CDR3 DNA follows: TGTGCCAGCAGCGTAGGTGGGGGGGCATATGGTACGCAGTATTTT.

This chain's CDR3 is CATSRARGFGTDTQYF. CDR3 bases: TGTGCCACCAGCAGAGCCAGAGGGTTCGGCACAGATACGCAGTATTTT. The V and J genes are TRBV15 and TRBJ2-3; D is perhaps TRBD2 (5 bases). CDR1 and CDR2 (germline): LNHNV, YYDKDF (reference sequence). V lost 1 base and J lost 1, with 12 bases in between. The CDR3 sequence is 16 residues long.

This clone was observed a few times. This chain uses TRBV7-2 with TRBJ2-3, with 11 bases that match TRBD2. The CDR3 covers 18 residues. The V gene's germline CDR1 is SGHTA and CDR2 FQGNSA. V lost 0 bases to trimming and J lost 1 base; unmatched junction nucleotides: 6. The CDR3 DNA follows: TGTGCCAGCAGCTTAGCCCTAGCGGGAGGCGGGGGCACAGATACGCAGTATTTT. Protein sequence: CASSLALAGGGGTDTQYF. The full variable domain, with the rest looked up from reference TRBV7-2 and TRBJ2-3, is GAGVSQSPSNKVTEKGKDVELRCDPISGHTALYWYRQSLGQGLEFLIYFQGNSAPDKSGLPSDRFSAERTGGSVSTLTIQRTQQEDSAVYLCASSLALAGGGGTDTQYFGPGTRLTVL.

The V and J genes are TRBV19 and TRBJ2-2; 8 bases are shared with TRBD1. The V and J ends lost 10 bases and 7 bases, in that order; junction bases with no gene match: 8. Germline-derived CDR1 and CDR2 are LNHDA and SQIVND (reference sequence). This CDR3 region has 13 residues. CDR3 residues: CAIRQGPGGELFF. In DNA form, the CDR3 reads TGTGCCATTAGACAGGGGCCGGGCGGGGAGCTGTTTTTT.

The chain carries TRBV5-4 and TRBJ2-1; 9 nucleotides agree with TRBD1. The CDR3 sequence is 12 residues long. V lost 3 bases to trimming and J lost 9 bases; unmatched junction nucleotides: 1. Per germline, CDR1 SGHNT and CDR2 YYREEE (reference sequence). The CDR3 loop is CASSWDRVEQFF. CDR3 nucleotide sequence: TGTGCCAGCAGCTGGGACAGGGTTGAGCAGTTCTTC.

The V call is TRBV19, the J call TRBJ2-7; weak D call: TRBD1 (6 bases). Germline-derived CDR1 and CDR2 are LNHDA and SQIVND (reference sequence). This CDR3 comprises 18 residues. Trimming removed 4 bases from V and 0 bases from J, with 22 bases in between. CDR3 sequence reads: CASSTQGPRPSNSYEQYF. Here the CDR3 DNA reads TGTGCCAGTAGTACGCAGGGGCCAAGGCCTTCGAACTCCTACGAGCAGTACTTC.

V gene TRBV5-8 combines with J gene TRBJ2-1; 10 positions match TRBD2. J gave up 0 bases and V 5 bases, and 17 bases lay outside the gene matches. Per germline, CDR1 SGHTS and CDR2 YDEGEE. The CDR3 sequence is 20 residues long. CDR3 DNA: TGTGCCAGCAGATCGCCGGAGGGTAGCGGGAGGCCTAGCTCCTACAATGAGCAGTTCTTC. Translation: CASRSPEGSGRPSSYNEQFF.

V gene TRBV11-3 combines with J gene TRBJ2-1, with 10 nucleotides matching TRBD2. The CDR3 length is 15 residues. After removal of 6 bases from V and 11 bases from J, the junction contained 13 bases not matched to a gene. Germline V CDR1 and CDR2: SGHNT, YENEEA. CDR3 sequence (DNA): TGTGCCAGCAGTTTTAGCGGGGGGCCGGGTCTTAAGCAGTTCTTC. Residues: CASSFSGGPGLKQFF. The entire variable domain, with the rest obtained from reference TRBV11-3 and TRBJ2-1, is as follows: EAGVVQSPRYKIIEKKQPVAFWCNPISGHNTLYWYLQNLGQGPELLIRYENEEAVDDSQLPKDRFSAERLKGVDSTLKIQPAELGDSAVYLCASSFSGGPGLKQFFGPGTRLTVL.

The V call is TRBV19, the J call TRBJ2-1; 8 nucleotides line up with TRBD1. Germline V gives CDR1 LNHDA, CDR2 SQIVND (reference sequence). Losses at the gene ends were 3 bases for V and 3 bases for J; bases not matched to a gene: 4. The CDR3 has 15 amino acids. The CDR3 DNA is TGTGCCAGTAGTATTGACAGGGGCGACTACAATGAGCAGTTCTTC. As protein: CASSIDRGDYNEQFF.

This rearrangement joins TRBV10-3 to TRBJ2-2; the D gene is possibly TRBD2 (6 bases). The ends were cut back, 6 bases at V and 2 bases at J, with 10 bases in the middle. CDR3 size: 14 residues. Germline V gene sequence: CDR1 ENHRY, CDR2 SYGVKD. The CDR3 here is CAIRGTSNTGELFF. The CDR3 DNA sequence: TGTGCCATCAGAGGGACTTCTAACACCGGGGAGCTGTTTTTT.

This chain links TRBV5-1 with TRBJ2-1, with 7 positions matching TRBD2. Germline V gene lookup returns CDR1 SGHRS and CDR2 YFSETQ. Trimming cost V 4 bases and J 0 bases; bases outside gene matches: 10. CDR3 size: 17 residues. The CDR3 here is CASSNALAPISYNEQFF. Written as DNA, the CDR3 is TGCGCCAGCAGCAACGCACTAGCGCCCATCTCCTACAATGAGCAGTTCTTC. Full variable domain (missing parts from reference TRBV5-1 and TRBJ2-1): KAGVTQTPRYLIKTRGQQVTLSCSPISGHRSVSWYQQTPGQGLQFLFEYFSETQRNKGNFPGRFSGRQFSNSRSEMNVSTLELGDSALYLCASSNALAPISYNEQFFGPGTRLTVL.

V usage is TRBV6-1 and J usage is TRBJ2-1; unclear D gene. V was clipped by 10 bases and J by 9 bases, with 13 bases between them. Germline CDR1 and CDR2: MNHNS and SASEGT. This CDR3 region has 11 residues. The CDR3 loop reads CATDEWSEQFF. As DNA, the CDR3 is TGTGCCACAGATGAATGGAGTGAGCAGTTCTTC.

The chain employs TRBV29-1 and TRBJ2-7, with 10 positions matching TRBD2. The CDR3 length is 14 residues. V shed 5 bases and J 3 bases; nucleotides not matched to a gene: 7. Germline values: CDR1 SQVTM, CDR2 ANQGSEA. CDR3 coding DNA: TGCAGCGTTACGTGGCTAGCGGGAGACTACGAGCAGTACTTC. This encodes CSVTWLAGDYEQYF.